This is a list of T cell receptor beta chains from one sample in a study of blood T cell repertoires in COVID-19. The table came from immunoSEQ multiplex PCR; TCRdb's copy has only in-frame clones and leaves some out. Of about 230,000 clones in the sample, 75% to 85% were seen once. Sequencing used peripheral blood. The receptors were gathered from a woman between 40 and 50 years old who had recovered from COVID-19. The CDR3 runs from the conserved cysteine through the conserved F or W. A D gene is named only where the DNA matches it firmly. Only some rows state a clone size, as once, few, many or a class for expanded clones.

clone size	V gene	CDR3 length	J gene	D gene	CDR3 DNA	CDR3 protein
NA	TRBV9	13	TRBJ2-5	NA	TGTGCCAGCAGCGTGAGTCCCCAAGAGACCCAGTACTTC	CASSVSPQETQYF
NA	TRBV7-2	17	TRBJ2-1	TRBD2	TGTGCCAGCAGCTACAGCGGGGGGGCCATATCCTACAATGAGCAGTTCTTC	CASSYSGGAISYNEQFF
NA	TRBV28	14	TRBJ2-5	NA	TGTGCCAGCGGTCCGCGGGCAGGGGTGGAGACCCAGTACTTC	CASGPRAGVETQYF
NA	TRBV4-3	14	TRBJ2-7	NA	TGCGCCAGCAGCCAAGAATGGGCCACCTACGAGCAGTACTTC	CASSQEWATYEQYF
NA	TRBV28	16	TRBJ1-3	NA	TGTGCCAGCAGTGCCAAAGGCTTCAGGGGAGGAAACACCATATATTTT	CASSAKGFRGGNTIYF
NA	TRBV9	13	TRBJ2-3	NA	TGTGCCAGCAGTGGACAGAGCACAGATACGCAGTATTTT	CASSGQSTDTQYF
NA	TRBV14	14	TRBJ1-2	NA	TGTGCCAGCAGCCAAGCAGGGTACGCCTATGGCTACACCTTC	CASSQAGYAYGYTF
few	TRBV5-6	16	TRBJ2-7	TRBD1	TGTGCCAGCAGCACTGCCGGGACAGGGACCTTGGGCGAGCAGTACTTC	CASSTAGTGTLGEQYF
NA	TRBV5-6	15	TRBJ2-5	TRBD1	TGTGCCAGCAGCGAAGGGTTGACAGGGCAAGAGACCCAGTACTTC	CASSEGLTGQETQYF
NA	TRBV18	14	TRBJ1-1	TRBD1	TGTGCCAGCTCACCCGGGGACAGAACGCGTGAAGCTTTCTTT	CASSPGDRTREAFF
few	TRBV19	16	TRBJ1-6	NA	TGTGCCAGTAGTTCCTTAAAACAGGGTCGCGCTTCACCCCTCCACTTT	CASSSLKQGRASPLHF
NA	TRBV19	17	TRBJ1-5	NA	TGTGCCAGTAGTATAGTTGGGAGCCCCGTTAACAATCAGCCCCAGCATTTT	CASSIVGSPVNNQPQHF
NA	TRBV19	14	TRBJ1-2	TRBD1	TGTGCCAGTAGTATAGCGACAGGGAGCTATGGCTACACCTTC	CASSIATGSYGYTF
NA	TRBV7-3	17	TRBJ1-1	NA	TGTGCCAGCAGCTTAAGAGTAGGGCAGGGTGTTGACACTGAAGCTTTCTTT	CASSLRVGQGVDTEAFF
NA	TRBV6-5	16	TRBJ1-1	TRBD1	TGTGCCAGCAGTTCTGAACAGGGGTGGGGGAACACTGAAGCTTTCTTT	CASSSEQGWGNTEAFF
many	TRBV7-2	16	TRBJ1-2	NA	TGTGCCAGCAGACCACCCACAGGAGTTGGTGACTATGGCTACACCTTC	CASRPPTGVGDYGYTF
NA	TRBV5-1	14	TRBJ1-3	NA	TGCGCCAGCAGCTTTGGGGCTTCTGGAAACACCATATATTTT	CASSFGASGNTIYF
NA	TRBV18	17	TRBJ2-4	TRBD2	TGTGCCAGCTCACCACTCGGACTAGCGAAGGCCAAAAACATTCAGTACTTC	CASSPLGLAKAKNIQYF
NA	TRBV7-9	13	TRBJ1-1	TRBD1	TGTGCCAGCAGACAGGGGTTGAACACTGAAGCTTTCTTT	CASRQGLNTEAFF
NA	TRBV19	14	TRBJ1-6	TRBD1	TGTGCCAGTAGATACGGACAGGGAAATTCACCCCTCCACTTT	CASRYGQGNSPLHF
NA	TRBV11-2	13	TRBJ2-3	NA	TGTGCCAGCAGCTTGGGACAACCGGATACGCAGTATTTT	CASSLGQPDTQYF
NA	TRBV29-1	17	TRBJ2-3	NA	TGCAGCGTTGACGGGATGTGGCATCCCGGCGGCACAGATACGCAGTATTTT	CSVDGMWHPGGTDTQYF
NA	TRBV9	14	TRBJ2-2	NA	TGTGCCAGCAGCAAGACTACAGGGTTCGGGGAGCTGTTTTTT	CASSKTTGFGELFF
NA	TRBV10-3	15	TRBJ2-5	NA	TGTGCCATCAGTGAGTCGACGACTAGCCAAGAGACCCAGTACTTC	CAISESTTSQETQYF
NA	TRBV28	13	TRBJ1-1	NA	TGTGCCAGCTTATCAGTACTGAACACTGAAGCTTTCTTT	CASLSVLNTEAFF
NA	TRBV27	13	TRBJ2-3	NA	TGTGCCAGCATGACGGGTAGCACAGATACGCAGTATTTT	CASMTGSTDTQYF
once	TRBV6-5	15	TRBJ1-2	NA	TGTGCCAGCAGTACCGAATTGGGGCTCACCGGTGGCTACACCTTC	CASSTELGLTGGYTF
NA	TRBV9	15	TRBJ1-1	TRBD1	TGTGCCAGCAGCGCCCGGACAGGGGCTATGACTGAAGCTTTCTTT	CASSARTGAMTEAFF
NA	TRBV2	13	TRBJ1-3	NA	TGTGCCAGCAGACAGCTCTCTGGAAACACCATATATTTT	CASRQLSGNTIYF
NA	TRBV2	14	TRBJ1-4	TRBD1	TGTGCCAGCAGGACTAGGGGGCAAGACGAAAAACTGTTTTTT	CASRTRGQDEKLFF
NA	TRBV11-3	18	TRBJ2-1	TRBD2	TGTGCCAGCAGCTTCGTCCTAGCGGGTCCCAGCTCCTACAATGAGCAGTTCTTC	CASSFVLAGPSSYNEQFF
NA	TRBV5-1	14	TRBJ2-7	NA	TGCGCCAGCAGCTTTCGGCCAGGGACCTACGAGCAGTACTTC	CASSFRPGTYEQYF
NA	TRBV7-3	12	TRBJ2-2	NA	TGTGCCAGCAGCTCACAGGGCGGGGAGCTGTTTTTT	CASSSQGGELFF
NA	TRBV4-2	17	TRBJ2-1	TRBD2	TGTGCCAGCAGCCAAGCCGCGACTAGCGGGGGGGCCGGGGAGCAGTTCTTC	CASSQAATSGGAGEQFF
NA	TRBV5-6	16	TRBJ2-5	TRBD2	TGTGCCAGCAGCTTGGCCAGTACTAGCGGCCAAGAGACCCAGTACTTC	CASSLASTSGQETQYF
NA	TRBV5-1	13	TRBJ1-1	TRBD1	TGCGCCAGCAGGTGGGGACAGGACACTGAAGCTTTCTTT	CASRWGQDTEAFF
NA	TRBV28	13	TRBJ2-1	NA	TGTGCCAGCAGTTTCATCCAGGGTAATGAGCAGTTCTTC	CASSFIQGNEQFF
NA	TRBV19	13	TRBJ1-2	NA	TGTGCCAGTAGTATCCAGGCTAACTATGGCTACACCTTC	CASSIQANYGYTF
NA	TRBV5-1	15	TRBJ2-7	TRBD1	TGCGCCAGCAGCATGGAGGGACAGGTTCTTCGGGAGCAGTACTTC	CASSMEGQVLREQYF
NA	TRBV6-5	13	TRBJ2-7	NA	TGTGCCAGCAGTAGGACAAACCACTACGAGCAGTACTTC	CASSRTNHYEQYF
NA	TRBV19	13	TRBJ1-2	TRBD1	TGTGCCAGTTCGGGACAGCGGATCTATGGCTACACCTTC	CASSGQRIYGYTF
NA	TRBV19	13	TRBJ1-1	NA	TGTGCCAGTAGTATCGGACAGTTATCTGAAGCTTTCTTT	CASSIGQLSEAFF
NA	TRBV28	13	TRBJ1-1	NA	TGTGCCAGCACCCCCCCAGGAGGCAGTGAAGCTTTCTTT	CASTPPGGSEAFF
NA	TRBV10-3	14	TRBJ1-1	TRBD1	TGTGCCATCAGTGACTGGACAGGGGGCACTGAAGCTTTCTTT	CAISDWTGGTEAFF
NA	TRBV6-2/TRBV6-3	14	TRBJ1-1	NA	TGTGCCAGCAGCCTCAGGGTTACGAACACTGAAGCTTTCTTT	CASSLRVTNTEAFF
NA	TRBV6-5	13	TRBJ1-2	NA	TGTGCCAGCAGTTACTCGGGGGGAGGTGGCTACACCTTC	CASSYSGGGGYTF
NA	TRBV5-1	18	TRBJ2-6	NA	TGCGCCAGCAGCTACGGATACGACCGGAGCTCTGGGGCCAACGTCCTGACTTTC	CASSYGYDRSSGANVLTF
NA	TRBV5-4	18	TRBJ1-2	TRBD1	TGTGCCAGCAGCCCGGCCCCGGGACAGGGGGTGGTTTTGCGTGGCTACACCTTC	CASSPAPGQGVVLRGYTF
NA	TRBV30	15	TRBJ1-4	NA	TGTGCCTCCTCAAACCTAAACCCAACTAATGAAAAACTGTTTTTT	CASSNLNPTNEKLFF
NA	TRBV4-3	15	TRBJ2-7	TRBD2	TGCGCCAGCAGCCAAGATGGGGGACTAGCCAACGAGCAGTACTTC	CASSQDGGLANEQYF
NA	TRBV20-1	11	TRBJ2-7	NA	TGCAGTGCTAGAGATGGGACAAGGCAGTACTTC	CSARDGTRQYF
once	TRBV7-8	13	TRBJ2-7	NA	TGTGCCAGCAGCGTAGACAGAACCTACGAGCAGTACTTC	CASSVDRTYEQYF